What follows are 8 T cell receptor beta chains derived from one specimen sequenced in a study of T-cell reconstitution after alpha-beta-depleted transplantation in children. Using unique molecular identifiers, the investigators prepared the TCRbeta library. MiXCR was run by TCRdb on the PCR reads, yielding one entry per CDR3 protein. The table shows about 180,000 distinct CDR3 sequences, with over 8.5% occurring only once. The source material was PBMCs, sampled before TCRalphabeta/CD19-depleted stem cell transplant. These receptors originate from a boy between 2 and 15 years old with acute myeloid leukemia, due to receive a stem cell transplant.

In its sample, this clonotype was seen many times. The CDR3 coding sequence is TGCGCCAGCAGCTTGGCGGTTAATGAGCAGTTCTTC. Translated: CASSLAVNEQFF. The J gene is TRBJ2-1, the V gene TRBV5-1; unclear D gene. This CDR3 spans 12 amino acids. The V end lost 0 bases, the J end lost 7 bases, and 5 bases lay between the germline ends. Germline CDR1 and CDR2: SGHRS and YFSETQ.

There are many counts of this clonotype. The chain combines TRBV4-1 with TRBJ2-5; D may be TRBD2 (6 bases). The CDR3 runs 16 residues. Trimming stripped 1 base from V and 5 bases from J, with 17 bases between. Germline V gene data show CDR1 as MGHRA and CDR2 as YSYEKL. This CDR3 reads CASSQGFAGPRETQYF. CDR3 nucleotides: TGCGCCAGCAGCCAAGGATTTGCGGGGCCTCGGGAGACCCAGTACTTC.

This clonotype has a handful of counts. V gene TRBV6-1 combines with J gene TRBJ2-7; 8 bases match TRBD2. Germline CDR1 and CDR2: MNHNS and SASEGT. The trim removed 1 base at V and 2 bases at J, leaving 7 bases unmatched. There are 16 residues in the CDR3. The CDR3 region has the DNA TGTGCCAGCAGTGAAGGCTCGGGAGGGCCTACCTACGAGCAGTACTTC. The encoded protein is CASSEGSGGPTYEQYF.

The chain employs TRBV19 and TRBJ1-1; no clear D. Germline CDR1 and CDR2: LNHDA and SQIVND (reference sequence). Trimming left V 7 bases short and J 6 bases short, with 9 bases between. CDR3 size: 11 residues. The CDR3: CASMRTAEAFF. In nucleotides, the CDR3 is TGTGCCAGTATGCGGACCGCTGAAGCTTTCTTT.

This clonotype was detected many times. This rearrangement joins TRBV5-6 to TRBJ1-1, with D unresolved. Per the germline V gene, CDR1 is SGHDT and CDR2 is YYEEEE. The CDR3 spans 15 residues. V was cut by 6 bases and J by 0 bases, with 15 bases left in between. CDR3 DNA sequence: TGTGCCAGCACCAGAAGAGCACTGATGAACACTGAAGCTTTCTTT. This gives the protein CASTRRALMNTEAFF.

This chain links TRBV7-6 with TRBJ2-6, with D uncertain. Germline loops: CDR1 SGHVS, CDR2 FNYEAQ. The V gene lost 5 bases and the J gene lost 0 bases, with 8 bases spanning the gap. The CDR3 contains 15 residues. The CDR3 region has the DNA TGTGCCAGCAGCCCCGAGAGCTCTGGGGCCAACGTCCTGACTTTC. It translates to CASSPESSGANVLTF.

This clonotype was seen repeatedly, ten times or more. One junction end disagrees with the germline gene, perhaps due to a read error. This chain joins TRBV27 and TRBJ2-7, with unresolved D. The CDR3 sequence is 12 residues long. Germline loops: CDR1 MNHEY, CDR2 SMNVEV (reference sequence). CDR3 DNA: TGTTCCAGCAGTTTAGGTTCCTCCGAGCAGTACTTC. This codes for CSSSLGSSEQYF.

This clonotype appeared many times. This sequence joins TRBV6-5 and TRBJ1-1, with D perhaps TRBD1 (5 bases). CDR1 is MNHEY, CDR2 SVGAGI, per germline. The V and J ends lost 8 bases and 0 bases respectively, with 16 bases between them. The length of the CDR3 is 15 residues. The CDR3 sequence is CASVKGGGMNTEAFF. The CDR3 coding sequence is TGTGCCAGCGTAAAAGGTGGGGGGATGAACACTGAAGCTTTCTTT.